A selection of T cell receptor beta chains follows, all from one sample in a study of T cells in Graves' hyperthyroidism and ophthalmopathy. In TCRdb, the multiplex PCR reads were re-called with MiXCR into one record per CDR3 protein. The repertoire includes 600,000 to 850,000 distinct CDR3 sequences, approximately 19% of them detected once, and roughly a sixth sits in the top ten. What was sequenced was blood. These receptors came from a woman aged 45-60 years with Graves' hyperthyroidism that later progressed to Graves' ophthalmopathy. Each CDR3 is given with its conserved first and last residue. The order of the fields is clone size, J gene, D gene, V gene, CDR3 protein, CDR3 DNA. The D gene is left open where the match is weak. Only some rows state a clone size, as once, few, many or a class for expanded clones.

>.|TRBJ2-7|.|TRBV13
CASSQEKGFSYEQYF
TGCGCCAGCAGCCAGGAAAAAGGCTTCTCCTACGAGCAGTACTTC
>few|TRBJ2-2|.|TRBV14
CASSQAGRLGGELFF
TGTGCCAGCAGCCAAGCAGGGAGGCTTGGCGGGGAGCTGTTTTTT
>.|TRBJ1-1|TRBD1|TRBV6-6
CASSYSTGAAGEAFF
TGTGCCAGCAGTTACTCAACAGGGGCCGCGGGCGAAGCTTTCTTT
>.|TRBJ2-3|.|TRBV30
CAWSSGGTDTQYF
TGTGCCTGGAGCTCTGGGGGTACAGATACGCAGTATTTT
>many|TRBJ1-6|.|TRBV11-2
CASSFAQGRSNSPLHF
TGTGCCAGCAGCTTTGCCCAGGGCCGCAGTAATTCACCCCTCCACTTT
>.|TRBJ2-5|.|TRBV29-1
CSVVQGAETQYF
TGCAGCGTTGTACAGGGAGCGGAGACCCAGTACTTC
>many|TRBJ2-7|TRBD2|TRBV13
CASSPTSGVSYEQYF
TGTGCCAGCAGTCCTACTAGCGGGGTCTCCTACGAGCAGTACTTC
>many|TRBJ2-2|.|TRBV3-1
CASSQGDTGELFF
TGTGCCAGCAGCCAAGGGGACACCGGGGAGCTGTTTTTT
>many|TRBJ1-2|TRBD1|TRBV20-1
CSAYLGQGEGVGYTF
TGCAGTGCTTACCTCGGACAGGGCGAGGGGGTCGGCTACACCTTC
>.|TRBJ2-1|.|TRBV20-1
CSARDAGPSSYNEQFF
TGCAGTGCTAGAGACGCAGGACCAAGCTCCTACAATGAGCAGTTCTTC
>many|TRBJ1-5|.|TRBV11-3
CASSQKGLEGQPQHF
TGTGCCAGCAGCCAGAAGGGGCTAGAGGGTCAGCCCCAGCATTTT
>.|TRBJ2-5|TRBD1|TRBV7-2
CASSLGQGMWETQYF
TGTGCCAGCAGCTTAGGACAGGGGATGTGGGAGACCCAGTACTTC
>.|TRBJ1-3|.|TRBV12-3/TRBV12-4
CASRGGWWAESSGNTIYF
TGTGCCAGCAGGGGGGGGTGGTGGGCCGAGAGCTCTGGAAACACCATATATTTT
>few|TRBJ2-5|.|TRBV19
CASSTPTTQYF
TGTGCCAGTAGTACGCCAACGACCCAGTACTTC
>.|TRBJ2-7|TRBD1|TRBV9
CASSATGTYSEQYF
TGTGCCAGCAGCGCGACAGGGACCTACAGCGAGCAGTACTTC
>.|TRBJ2-1|TRBD1|TRBV28
CASSFLGQGGYNEQFF
TGTGCCAGCAGTTTCCTGGGACAGGGTGGCTACAATGAGCAGTTCTTC
>.|TRBJ1-2|.|TRBV30
CAWSVGREDGYTF
TGTGCCTGGAGTGTAGGAAGGGAGGATGGCTACACCTTC